Listed below are T cell receptor beta chains from one sample, sequenced in a study of T cells in Graves' hyperthyroidism and ophthalmopathy. TCRdb re-derived calls from the multiplex PCR reads in MiXCR, one entry per CDR3 protein. The sample lists 500,000 to 700,000 distinct CDR3 sequences; around 17% were seen once. Sequencing was carried out using blood. The receptors come from a young woman with Graves' hyperthyroidism. CDR3s include the opening cysteine and the closing phenylalanine or tryptophan. Fields, in order: V gene, D gene, J gene, CDR3 protein. A D gene is named only where the DNA matches it firmly.

TRBV6-2/TRBV6-3	TRBD1	TRBJ2-5	CASSFGTAPETQYF
TRBV14	TRBD2	TRBJ2-1	CASSQTLAGGYNEQFF
TRBV20-1	.	TRBJ2-7	CSARHGGASSYEQYF
TRBV12-3/TRBV12-4	.	TRBJ1-2	CASSFRWNYGYTF
TRBV12-3/TRBV12-4	.	TRBJ2-7	CASSLGSGVGYEQYF
TRBV2	TRBD2	TRBJ2-1	CASSEAGGEQCF
TRBV15	.	TRBJ1-2	CATSRGAYGYTF
TRBV19	.	TRBJ2-5	CASSIAPQGETQYF
TRBV20-1	.	TRBJ2-1	CSARPPLAEGGNEQFF
TRBV27	.	TRBJ2-3	CASSLGPISATDTQYF
TRBV5-1	.	TRBJ2-7	CASSLGTGPTYEQYF
TRBV20-1	.	TRBJ2-3	CSATSGDSNTDTQYF
TRBV29-1	.	TRBJ1-1	CSVEATGRAEAFF
TRBV29-1	.	TRBJ2-2	CSGDNANTGELFF
TRBV29-1	TRBD2	TRBJ2-7	CSVELAGVPGYEQYF
TRBV10-3	.	TRBJ2-4	CAIRGVWENIQYF
TRBV2	TRBD2	TRBJ2-2	CASSLSGRDTGELFF
TRBV5-1	TRBD2	TRBJ2-1	CASSFFSGTSGSNEQFF
TRBV2	.	TRBJ1-4	CATVTPTNEKLFF
TRBV6-2/TRBV6-3	.	TRBJ1-1	CASSRPRSGAFF
TRBV28	TRBD1	TRBJ1-2	CASIIQGTSHGYTF
TRBV3-1	.	TRBJ1-1	CASSLGVGAREGAFF
TRBV3-1	.	TRBJ2-5	CASSHPPRLGEETQYF
TRBV11-1	.	TRBJ2-2	CASSLVSVGELFF
TRBV18	.	TRBJ1-3	CASSSLDKAAGNTIYF
TRBV3-1	TRBD1	TRBJ2-7	CASSRGPGTGYGYEQYF
TRBV20-1	.	TRBJ2-5	CSAEGGATETQYF
TRBV5-1	.	TRBJ1-1	CASSLGVGVNTEAFF
TRBV3-1	.	TRBJ2-1	CASSQDPSSPSYNEQFF
TRBV12-3/TRBV12-4	.	TRBJ1-2	CASSTTPGGYTF
TRBV2	TRBD1	TRBJ2-1	CASSEVEQGALNEQFF
TRBV19	.	TRBJ2-7	CASSTGSYEQYF
TRBV6-1	TRBD1	TRBJ2-7	CASSERGTGGFYEQYF
TRBV29-1	.	TRBJ2-1	CSVDGPGLDYNEQFF
TRBV6-2/TRBV6-3	.	TRBJ1-1	CASSYLDGTEAFF
TRBV7-9	.	TRBJ1-5	CARGAIASNQPQHF
TRBV20-1	.	TRBJ2-3	CSVAPPTSTTDTQYF
TRBV4-2	.	TRBJ2-3	CASSQRVGFDTDTQYF
TRBV20-1	.	TRBJ2-1	CSARDPPGTVYNEQFF
TRBV19	TRBD2	TRBJ2-7	CASSDTPGLWSYEQYF
TRBV12-3/TRBV12-4	.	TRBJ1-2	CASRPGVNYGYTF
TRBV20-1	TRBD2	TRBJ2-2	CSASGGAGASTGELFF
TRBV12-3/TRBV12-4	TRBD2	TRBJ2-1	CASSSPLAGSYNEQFF
TRBV12-3/TRBV12-4	TRBD1	TRBJ1-3	CASSHTGDGNTIYF
TRBV11-2	TRBD2	TRBJ2-1	CASSLTAGASDEQFF
TRBV7-9	TRBD2	TRBJ2-2	CASSLGLAATGELFF
TRBV4-1	.	TRBJ1-1	CASSQTGITEAFF
TRBV20-1	TRBD1	TRBJ2-7	CSARALRQGVHEQYF
TRBV19	.	TRBJ1-1	CASSIEGITEAFF
TRBV20-1	.	TRBJ1-5	CSARSGRENQPQHF
TRBV7-2	TRBD2	TRBJ2-1	CASSLDIGTSGRSQFF
TRBV5-1	TRBD2	TRBJ2-4	CASSLVGTSGSSIQYF
TRBV30	TRBD2	TRBJ2-5	CAWSPSSGRTETQYF
TRBV5-4	.	TRBJ2-7	CASSSKLSSYEQYF
TRBV20-1	.	TRBJ1-2	CSAINSYGYTF
TRBV7-9	.	TRBJ1-1	CASSLERMNTEAFF
TRBV7-8	TRBD2	TRBJ2-1	CASSLVAGANEQFF
TRBV24-1	TRBD1	TRBJ1-5	CATSDPRGQGQPQHF
TRBV7-9	.	TRBJ2-3	CASSPRARGDTQYF
TRBV5-1	TRBD1	TRBJ1-2	CASSPGTGTYGYTF